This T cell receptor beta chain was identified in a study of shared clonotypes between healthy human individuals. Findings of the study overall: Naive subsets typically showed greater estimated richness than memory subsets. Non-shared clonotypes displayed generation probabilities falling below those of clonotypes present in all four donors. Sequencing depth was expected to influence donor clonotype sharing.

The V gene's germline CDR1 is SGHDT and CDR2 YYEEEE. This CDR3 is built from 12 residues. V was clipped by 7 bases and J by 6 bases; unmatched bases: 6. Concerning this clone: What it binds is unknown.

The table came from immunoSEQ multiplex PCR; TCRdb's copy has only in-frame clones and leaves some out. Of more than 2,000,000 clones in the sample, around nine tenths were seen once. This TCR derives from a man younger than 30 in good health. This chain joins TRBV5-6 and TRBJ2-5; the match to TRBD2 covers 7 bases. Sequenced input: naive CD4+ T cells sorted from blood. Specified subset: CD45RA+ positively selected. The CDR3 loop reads CASQTSVKTQYF. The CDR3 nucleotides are TGTGCCAGCCAAACTAGCGTGAAGACCCAGTACTTC.